One and the same sample provided the 7 T cell receptor beta chains below, sequenced in a study of cytomegalovirus exposure and HLA in healthy donors. The PCR employed 60 Vbeta primers together with 13 Jbeta primers. Repertoires were generated with immunoSEQ multiplex PCR, while TCRdb's copy carries only in-frame clones and drops some. The data contain about 93,000 clones, less than 80% of them singletons. Sequenced input: PBMCs. The source is a woman between 35 and 50 years old in good health and CMV-seronegative.

This clone was counted between two and nine times. V and J are TRBV2 and TRBJ2-7, with unresolved D. CDR1 and CDR2 (germline): SNHLY, FYNNEI. The V end was cut by 7 bases, the J end by 2 bases, with 12 bases between. CDR3 size: 13 residues. The CDR3 DNA reads TGTGCCAGCACCCTTACAAGTACCTACGAGCAGTACTTC. Its protein is CASTLTSTYEQYF.

This clone was counted only a few times. The chain is built from TRBV27 and TRBJ2-1; the D gene is possibly TRBD1 (5 bases). From germline, CDR1 is MNHEY and CDR2 SMNVEV (reference sequence). The CDR3 runs 12 residues. Trimming left V 6 bases short and J 6 bases short, with 9 bases between. CDR3 in amino acids: CASRQGTNEQFF. Here the CDR3 DNA reads TGTGCCAGCAGGCAGGGTACCAATGAGCAGTTCTTC.

A single count supports this clone. This rearrangement joins TRBV6-4 to TRBJ1-5; possibly TRBD1 for D (6 bases). Germline V gives CDR1 MRHNA, CDR2 SNTAGT. This CDR3 has 15 residues. Trimming cost V 3 bases and J 0 bases, with 9 bases left between them. Here the CDR3 reads CASSESGDSNQPQHF. The CDR3 bases are TGTGCCAGCAGTGAGTCAGGGGATAGCAATCAGCCCCAGCATTTT.

V is TRBV7-8 and J is TRBJ2-5; TRBD2 aligns across 7 bases. The V segment lost 5 bases and the J segment 5 bases; nucleotides outside the gene matches: 14. The germline gives CDR1 SGHVS, CDR2 FQNEAQ. CDR3 length: 16 amino acids. CDR3 DNA sequence: TGTGCCAGCAGCACGACTGGGGGGAGGGGTGACGAGACCCAGTACTTC. It yields the protein CASSTTGGRGDETQYF.

The rearrangement links TRBV25-1 to TRBJ2-7; 11 nucleotides align to TRBD1. The CDR3 spans 17 residues. Germline CDR1 is MGHDK and CDR2 is SYGVNS. The J segment lost 6 bases and the V segment lost 4 bases, leaving 14 bases of the junction unmatched. The CDR3 coding sequence is TGTGCCAGCAGTGCAAGCCGACCGGACAGGGGGCGGTGCGAGCAGTACTTC. Translation: CASSASRPDRGRCEQYF.

The chain carries TRBV6-5 and TRBJ2-7, with 7 bases that match TRBD1. The germline V gene encodes CDR1 MNHEY and CDR2 SVGAGI. The J segment lost 1 base and the V segment lost 4 bases, leaving 10 bases of the junction unmatched. The CDR3 covers 16 residues. The DNA of the CDR3 is TGTGCCAGCAGTTTGCACAGGGGCCAACTTTCCTACGAGCAGTACTTC. It encodes CASSLHRGQLSYEQYF.

This chain connects TRBV19 to TRBJ2-1; 9 positions agree with TRBD1. J was trimmed by 9 bases and V by 8 bases; bases with no gene match: 2. Germline V CDR1 and CDR2: LNHDA, SQIVND (reference sequence). The CDR3 sequence is 11 residues long. CDR3 sequence reads: CASRTGVEQFF. The CDR3 coding sequence is TGTGCCAGTCGGACAGGGGTTGAGCAGTTCTTC.